Presented here are 18 T cell receptor beta chains from one specimen sequenced in a study of blood T cell repertoires in COVID-19. The data were produced by immunoSEQ multiplex PCR, yet TCRdb's version contains in-frame clones alone and is incomplete. The table includes 200,000 to 250,000 clones, 88% detected once. What was sequenced was peripheral blood. The origin of the receptors is a woman aged 60 to 75 with acute or convalescent COVID-19.

The rearrangement links TRBV25-1 to TRBJ1-2; D unclear. Trimming left V 5 bases short and J 3 bases short, with 16 bases between. This CDR3 has 15 residues. Germline values: CDR1 MGHDK, CDR2 SYGVNS. The CDR3 reads CASSRGGYSDYGYTF. CDR3 nucleotide sequence: TGTGCCAGCAGTCGAGGAGGCTATTCGGACTATGGCTACACCTTC.

The count of this clone is one. This sequence joins TRBV10-3 and TRBJ2-3; the D gene is possibly TRBD1 (6 bases). The V and J ends lost 8 bases and 4 bases respectively, with 13 bases between them. The CDR3 consists of 13 residues. CDR1 is ENHRY and CDR2 is SYGVKD in the germline V gene. The CDR3 nucleotides read TGTGCCATCTCTCACAGGGTCCCAGATACGCAGTATTTT. Protein sequence: CAISHRVPDTQYF.

The rearrangement joins TRBV30 to TRBJ1-1; possibly TRBD1 for D (5 bases). V dropped 0 bases and J dropped 4 bases, with 12 bases sitting between them. Germline CDR1 GTSNPN, CDR2 SVGIG (reference sequence). The CDR3 covers 14 residues. In DNA, the CDR3 is TGTGCCTGGAGTGTACAAGTGGGGGGCACTGAAGCTTTCTTT. Its protein is CAWSVQVGGTEAFF.

For this clone: One end of the junction is discordant with germline, which a read error may explain. The rearrangement links TRBV18 to TRBJ1-6; 7 nucleotides match TRBD1. Germline CDR1 is KGHSH and CDR2 is LQKENI. The CDR3 is 12 amino acids. The DNA for the CDR3 is TGTGCCAGCTCAGCACCGAGGGGGCCGCAAAACTTT. This translates into CASSAPRGPQNF.

The chain recombines TRBV25-1 with TRBJ2-5; tentative D call: TRBD1 (6 bases). The CDR3 is 15 residues long. Per germline, CDR1 MGHDK and CDR2 SYGVNS. V lost 5 bases and J 6 bases, leaving 19 bases between the germline ends. The CDR3 DNA sequence: TGTGCCAGCAGTCAGGTAGGACAGCCCAAGAAGACCCAGTACTTC. It yields the protein CASSQVGQPKKTQYF.

The rearrangement uses TRBV5-1 and TRBJ1-4; perhaps TRBD1 as D (6 bases). This CDR3 contains 14 residues. CDR1 and CDR2 (germline): SGHRS, YFSETQ. V gave up 4 bases and J gave up 7 bases, with 14 bases separating them. Here the CDR3 DNA reads TGCGCCAGCAGCGGGGGGGCGCGGGGTGAAAAACTGTTTTTT. It codes for CASSGGARGEKLFF.

This clone was seen more than once but under ten times. The rearrangement uses TRBV28 and TRBJ2-1; D gene uncertain. V was pared by 3 bases and J by 0 bases, with 6 bases between. CDR1 and CDR2 from the germline V gene are MDHEN and SYDVKM. The CDR3 has 14 residues. The CDR3 protein is CASSFADSYNEQFF. DNA of the CDR3: TGTGCCAGCAGTTTTGCAGACTCCTACAATGAGCAGTTCTTC.

J is TRBJ1-1 and V is TRBV29-1, with 9 positions matching TRBD1. This CDR3 comprises 15 residues. After removal of 8 bases from V and 5 bases from J, the junction contained 15 bases not matched to a gene. The germline V gene encodes CDR1 SQVTM and CDR2 ANQGSEA. This CDR3 reads CSIAWDRVDRTEAFF. Here the CDR3 DNA reads TGCAGCATCGCCTGGGACAGGGTAGACAGAACTGAAGCTTTCTTT.

The rearrangement uses TRBV14 and TRBJ2-2; 9 bases align to TRBD2. Germline CDR1 reads SGHDN; CDR2 reads FVKESK. V lost 7 bases and J lost 3; bases outside the gene matches: 12. The CDR3 loop spans 17 amino acids. CDR3 loop: CASKAGFSGRDTGELFF. The CDR3 DNA sequence: TGTGCCAGCAAGGCGGGGTTTAGCGGGAGAGACACCGGGGAGCTGTTTTTT.

V gene TRBV7-6 combines with J gene TRBJ2-2; D perhaps matches TRBD1 (7 bases). The CDR3 is 14 residues long. Trimming cost V 5 bases and J 8 bases, with 15 bases left between them. Germline assignment: CDR1 SGHVS and CDR2 FNYEAQ. The CDR3 loop reads CASSPGGFQGELFF. In DNA, the CDR3 is TGTGCCAGCAGCCCAGGGGGGTTTCAAGGGGAGCTGTTTTTT.

The rearrangement uses TRBV7-7 and TRBJ2-1; D perhaps matches TRBD2 (6 bases). In germline, CDR1 is SSHAT, CDR2 FNYEAQ (reference sequence). This CDR3 is built from 13 residues. V was pared by 3 bases and J by 9 bases, with 12 bases between. The CDR3 nucleotides read TGTGCCAGCAGCTTGACTAGTCAGAGTGAGCAGTTCTTC. Translating it yields CASSLTSQSEQFF.

The V and J genes are TRBV6-1 and TRBJ1-2; D remains unclear. The CDR3 runs to 17 residues. V was pared by 0 bases and J by 3 bases, with 17 bases between. CDR1 is MNHNS and CDR2 is SASEGT in the germline V gene. The CDR3 DNA follows: TGTGCCAGCAGTGAAGCGCGAGACTTTGATCGAGACTATGGCTACACCTTC. This translates into CASSEARDFDRDYGYTF.

J is TRBJ2-6 and V is TRBV19; 7 nucleotides line up with TRBD2. The V gene end was trimmed by 5 bases and the J gene end by 1 base; junction bases not matched to a gene: 5. Germline V gene lookup returns CDR1 LNHDA and CDR2 SQIVND (reference sequence). CDR3 length equals 16 residues. In nucleotides, the CDR3 is TGTGCCAGTAGTCCTCTGCGGGAGTCTGGGGCCAACGTCCTGACTTTC. As protein: CASSPLRESGANVLTF.

The CDR3 DNA is TGTGCCAGCAGTCAAGACCCGGGACAGGGTTCGAGTGAGCAGTTCTTC. Translated: CASSQDPGQGSSEQFF. The chain recombines TRBV7-9 with TRBJ2-1, with 9 bases identical to TRBD1. V trimming: 6 bases; J trimming: 9 bases; junction bases outside the gene matches: 15. This CDR3 contains 16 residues. Per the germline V gene, CDR1 is SEHNR and CDR2 is FQNEAQ (reference sequence).

The chain combines TRBV7-2 with TRBJ2-5, with TRBD1 matching 9 bases. Germline V gives CDR1 SGHTA, CDR2 FQGNSA. The CDR3 is made up of 15 amino acids. The V segment lost 0 bases and the J segment 6 bases; nucleotides outside the gene matches: 5. CDR3 loop: CASSLAGQGRKTQYF. In DNA, the CDR3 is TGTGCCAGCAGCTTAGCGGGACAGGGAAGGAAGACCCAGTACTTC.

V and J are TRBV29-1 and TRBJ1-2; no reliable D call. This CDR3 is built from 11 residues. Trimming removed 7 bases from V and 2 bases from J, with 8 bases in between. Germline CDR1 reads SQVTM; CDR2 reads ANQGSEA. CDR3 residues: CSATENYGYTF. For the CDR3, the DNA is TGCAGCGCTACAGAGAACTATGGCTACACCTTC.

V is TRBV19 and J is TRBJ1-2; D gene uncertain. V lost 3 bases to trimming and J lost 3 bases, with 5 bases between them. Germline lookup yields CDR1 LNHDA and CDR2 SQIVND (reference sequence). CDR3 length: 12 residues. The CDR3: CASSMADYGYTF. The CDR3 nucleotides read TGTGCCAGTAGTATGGCAGACTATGGCTACACCTTC.

The chain employs TRBV6-5 and TRBJ1-3; the D is unclear. The V end lost 0 bases, the J end lost 4 bases, and 10 bases lay between the germline ends. Germline CDR1 reads MNHEY; CDR2 reads SVGAGI. This CDR3 is 15 amino acids long. The CDR3, as DNA: TGTGCCAGCAGTTACTCAGGCAGAGGAGGAAACACCATATATTTT. It codes for CASSYSGRGGNTIYF.